This record concerns one T cell receptor beta chain sequence. Its antigen is unidentified. This sample is drawn from a study of cytomegalovirus exposure and HLA in healthy donors. General study results and limits: Cytomegalovirus status was reportedly diagnosed by the classifier with high specificity and sensitivity. There were under 200 TCR beta chains listed as cytomegalovirus-associated.

Germline V gene data show CDR1 as MDHEN and CDR2 as SYDVKM. The CDR3 extends over 14 amino acids. The junction had 1 base not matched to a gene; V was cut back by 4 bases and J by 2 bases. Measured with immunoSEQ multiplex PCR; TCRdb has only the in-frame clones, and not every one. This table has 150,000 to 200,000 clones, 84% appearing once. The donors were members of the 120-subject validation cohort (separate from the approximately 670-subject first cohort). This receptor was identified in a man aged 30 to 45 in good health and CMV-seropositive. The sequencing input was PBMCs. This chain joins TRBV28 and TRBJ2-2; TRBD2 agrees at 7 bases. The DNA for the CDR3 is TGTGCCAGCAGTTGGGGGGGAAACACCGGGGAGCTGTTTTTT. As protein: CASSWGGNTGELFF. Looking up the rest from reference TRBV28 and TRBJ2-2 gives the full variable domain: DVKVTQSSRYLVKRTGEKVFLECVQDMDHENMFWYRQDPGLGLRLIYFSYDVKMKEKGDIPEGYSVSREKKERFSLILESASTNQTSMYLCASSWGGNTGELFFGEGSRLTVL.